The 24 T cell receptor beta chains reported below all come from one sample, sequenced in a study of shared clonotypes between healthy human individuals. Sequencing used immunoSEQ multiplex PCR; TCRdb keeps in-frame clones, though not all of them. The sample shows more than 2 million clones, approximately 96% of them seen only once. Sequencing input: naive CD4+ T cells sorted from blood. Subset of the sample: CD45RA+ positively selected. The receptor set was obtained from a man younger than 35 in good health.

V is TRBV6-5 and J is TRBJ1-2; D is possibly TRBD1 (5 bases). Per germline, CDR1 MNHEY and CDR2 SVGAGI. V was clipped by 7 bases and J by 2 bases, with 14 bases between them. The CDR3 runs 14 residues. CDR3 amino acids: CASTPGTVNYGYTF. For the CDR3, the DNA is TGTGCCAGCACCCCCGGGACGGTGAACTATGGCTACACCTTC.

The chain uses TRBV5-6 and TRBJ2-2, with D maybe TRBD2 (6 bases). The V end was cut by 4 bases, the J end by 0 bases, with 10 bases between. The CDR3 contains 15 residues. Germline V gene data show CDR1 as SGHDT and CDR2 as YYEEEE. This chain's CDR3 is CASSLGLANTGELFF. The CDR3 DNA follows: TGTGCCAGCAGCCTGGGACTGGCGAACACCGGGGAGCTGTTTTTT.

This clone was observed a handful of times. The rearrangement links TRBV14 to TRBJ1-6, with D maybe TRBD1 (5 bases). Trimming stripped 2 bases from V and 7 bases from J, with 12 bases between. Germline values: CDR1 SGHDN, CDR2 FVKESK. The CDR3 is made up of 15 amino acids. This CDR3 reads CASSQRGSGNSPLHF. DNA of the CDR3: TGTGCCAGCAGCCAACGGGGCTCGGGAAATTCACCCCTCCACTTT.

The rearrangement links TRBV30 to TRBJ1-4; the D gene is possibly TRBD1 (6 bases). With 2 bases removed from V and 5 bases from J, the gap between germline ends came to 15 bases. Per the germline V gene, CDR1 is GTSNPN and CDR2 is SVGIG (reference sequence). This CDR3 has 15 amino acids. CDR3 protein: CAWSSTGQKNEKLFF. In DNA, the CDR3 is TGTGCCTGGAGTTCAACAGGACAGAAGAATGAAAAACTGTTTTTT.

CDR3 region: CASRIQGTNYGYTF. The CDR3 nucleotides read TGTGCCAGTAGGATACAGGGAACTAACTATGGCTACACCTTC. This chain uses TRBV19 with TRBJ1-2; weak D call: TRBD1 (6 bases). Between the trimmed V and J ends, which lost 6 bases and 0 bases, there was a span of 11 bases. The germline CDR1 and CDR2 sequences are LNHDA and SQIVND (reference sequence). CDR3 length: 14 amino acids.

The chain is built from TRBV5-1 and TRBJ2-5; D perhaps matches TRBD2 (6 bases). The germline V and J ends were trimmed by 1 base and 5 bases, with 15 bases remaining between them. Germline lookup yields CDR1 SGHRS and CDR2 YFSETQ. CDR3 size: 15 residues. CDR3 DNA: TGCGCCAGCAGCTTGATGTCGGGGGATCGTGAGACCCAGTACTTC. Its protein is CASSLMSGDRETQYF.

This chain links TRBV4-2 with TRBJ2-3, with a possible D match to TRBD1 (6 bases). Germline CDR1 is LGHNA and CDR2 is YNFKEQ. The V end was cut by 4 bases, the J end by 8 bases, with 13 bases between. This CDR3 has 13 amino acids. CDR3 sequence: CASSLEGVGTQYF. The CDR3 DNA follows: TGTGCCAGCAGCCTAGAGGGGGTAGGTACGCAGTATTTT.

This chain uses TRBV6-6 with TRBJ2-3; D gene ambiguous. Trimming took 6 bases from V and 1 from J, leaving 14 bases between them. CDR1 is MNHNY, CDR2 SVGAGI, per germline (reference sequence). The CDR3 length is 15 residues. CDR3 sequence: CASRRLGEGTDTQYF. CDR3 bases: TGTGCCAGCAGGAGGCTAGGTGAAGGCACAGATACGCAGTATTTT.

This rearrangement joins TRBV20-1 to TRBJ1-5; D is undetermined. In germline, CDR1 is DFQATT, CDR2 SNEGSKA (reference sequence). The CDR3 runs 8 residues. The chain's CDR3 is CKSRPQHF. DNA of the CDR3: TGCAAGAGCCGGCCCCAGCATTTT.

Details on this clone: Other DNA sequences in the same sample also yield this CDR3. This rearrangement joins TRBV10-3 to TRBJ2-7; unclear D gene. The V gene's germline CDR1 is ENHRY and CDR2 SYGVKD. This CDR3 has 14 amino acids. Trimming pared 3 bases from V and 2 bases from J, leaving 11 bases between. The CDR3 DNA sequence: TGTGCCATCAGTGAATCCGCAGGCCCCTACGAGCAGTACTTC. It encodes CAISESAGPYEQYF.

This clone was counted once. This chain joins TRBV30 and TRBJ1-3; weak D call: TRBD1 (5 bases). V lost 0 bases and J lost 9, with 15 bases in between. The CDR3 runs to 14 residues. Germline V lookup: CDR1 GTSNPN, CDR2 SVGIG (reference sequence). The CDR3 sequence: CAWSVQSMGVTIYF. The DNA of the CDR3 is TGTGCCTGGAGTGTACAATCGATGGGGGTCACCATATATTTT.

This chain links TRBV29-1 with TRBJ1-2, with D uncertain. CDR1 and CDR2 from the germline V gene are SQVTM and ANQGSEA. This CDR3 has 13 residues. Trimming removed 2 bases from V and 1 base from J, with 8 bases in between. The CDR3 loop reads CSVEPQFNYGYTF. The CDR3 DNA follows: TGCAGCGTTGAACCTCAATTTAACTATGGCTACACCTTC. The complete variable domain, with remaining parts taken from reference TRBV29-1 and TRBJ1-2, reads SAVISQKPSRDICQRGTSLTIQCQVDSQVTMMFWYRQQPGQSLTLIATANQGSEATYESGFVIDKFPISRPNLTFSTLTVSNMSPEDSSIYLCSVEPQFNYGYTFGSGTRLTVV.

CDR3 residues: CASSQDRFYEQYF. DNA of the CDR3: TGTGCCAGCAGCCAAGACAGGTTCTACGAGCAGTACTTC. V gene TRBV14 combines with J gene TRBJ2-7; unclear D gene. The CDR3 consists of 13 residues. Germline V gene sequence: CDR1 SGHDN, CDR2 FVKESK. V lost 0 bases to trimming and J lost 3 bases, with 6 bases between them.

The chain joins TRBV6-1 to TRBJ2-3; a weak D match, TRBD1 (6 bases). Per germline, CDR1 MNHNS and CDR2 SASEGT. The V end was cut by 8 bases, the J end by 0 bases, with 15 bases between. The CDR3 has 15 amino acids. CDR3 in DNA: TGTGCCAGCGGAAAGAGGGGGTTTAGCACAGATACGCAGTATTTT. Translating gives CASGKRGFSTDTQYF.

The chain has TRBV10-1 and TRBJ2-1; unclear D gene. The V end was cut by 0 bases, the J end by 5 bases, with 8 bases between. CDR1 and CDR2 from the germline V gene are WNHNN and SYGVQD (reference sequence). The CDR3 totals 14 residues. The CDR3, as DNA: TGCGCCAGCAGTGAGTCGAGATCACACAATGAGCAGTTCTTC. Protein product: CASSESRSHNEQFF.

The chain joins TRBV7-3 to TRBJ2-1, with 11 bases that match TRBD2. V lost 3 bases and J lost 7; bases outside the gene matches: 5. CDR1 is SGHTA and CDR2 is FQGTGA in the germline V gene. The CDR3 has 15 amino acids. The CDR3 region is CASSFSGGARNEQFF. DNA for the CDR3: TGTGCCAGCAGCTTTAGCGGGGGGGCCCGGAATGAGCAGTTCTTC.

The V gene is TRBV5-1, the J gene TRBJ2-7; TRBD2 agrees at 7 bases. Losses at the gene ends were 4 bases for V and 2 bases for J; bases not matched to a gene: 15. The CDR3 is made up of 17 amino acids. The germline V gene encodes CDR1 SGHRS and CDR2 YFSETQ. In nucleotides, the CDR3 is TGCGCCAGCAGCGCACTACTAGTAGCGGGTGTTACCTACGAGCAGTACTTC. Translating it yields CASSALLVAGVTYEQYF.

The CDR3 sequence: CAIRDPGQAYQETQYF. The DNA of the CDR3 is TGTGCCATCAGAGATCCGGGACAGGCGTACCAAGAGACCCAGTACTTC. The chain employs TRBV10-3 and TRBJ2-5; 8 bases align to TRBD1. V gave up 6 bases and J gave up 0 bases; unmatched junction bases: 9. This CDR3 region has 16 residues. From germline, CDR1 is ENHRY and CDR2 SYGVKD.

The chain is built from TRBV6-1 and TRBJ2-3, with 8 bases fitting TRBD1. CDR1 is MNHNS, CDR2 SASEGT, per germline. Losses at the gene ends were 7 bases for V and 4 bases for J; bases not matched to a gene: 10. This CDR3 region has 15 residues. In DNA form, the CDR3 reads TGTGCCAGCACCACTGCCCGACAGGGGTCAGATACGCAGTATTTT. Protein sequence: CASTTARQGSDTQYF.

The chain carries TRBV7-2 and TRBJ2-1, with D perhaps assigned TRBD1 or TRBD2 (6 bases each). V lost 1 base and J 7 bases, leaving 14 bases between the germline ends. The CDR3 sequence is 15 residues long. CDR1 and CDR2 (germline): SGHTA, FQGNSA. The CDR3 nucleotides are TGTGCCAGCAGCTTAGAGGGGGGAAAGGTTAATGAGCAGTTCTTC. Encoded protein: CASSLEGGKVNEQFF.

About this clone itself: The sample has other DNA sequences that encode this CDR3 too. In nucleotides, the CDR3 is TGTGCCAGCAGTTCCGGACAGGGGGCCTACGAGCAGTACTTC. It is translated as CASSSGQGAYEQYF. V gene TRBV28 combines with J gene TRBJ2-7; 10 bases fit TRBD1. The CDR3 totals 14 residues. Germline assignment: CDR1 MDHEN and CDR2 SYDVKM. Trimming took 4 bases from V and 2 from J; bases not matched to a gene: 2.

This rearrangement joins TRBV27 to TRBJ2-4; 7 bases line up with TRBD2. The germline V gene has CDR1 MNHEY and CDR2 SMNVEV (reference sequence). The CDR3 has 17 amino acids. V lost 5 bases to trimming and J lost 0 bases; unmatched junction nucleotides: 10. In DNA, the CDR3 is TGTGCCAGCAGTCCTCGGGGGGACCCACTAGCCAAAAACATTCAGTACTTC. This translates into CASSPRGDPLAKNIQYF.

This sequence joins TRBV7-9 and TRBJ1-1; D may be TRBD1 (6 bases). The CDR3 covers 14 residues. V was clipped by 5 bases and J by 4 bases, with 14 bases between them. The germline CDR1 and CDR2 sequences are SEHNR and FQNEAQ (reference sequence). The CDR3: CASSPPGAVTEAFF. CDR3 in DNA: TGTGCCAGCAGCCCCCCAGGGGCCGTCACTGAAGCTTTCTTT.

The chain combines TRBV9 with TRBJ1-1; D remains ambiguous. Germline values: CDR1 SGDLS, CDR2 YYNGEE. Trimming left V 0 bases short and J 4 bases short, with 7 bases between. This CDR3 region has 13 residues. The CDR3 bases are TGTGCCAGCAGCGTAGTTTGGGGCACTGAAGCTTTCTTT. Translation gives CASSVVWGTEAFF.